This TCR beta chain was captured by sequencing in a study of glioma-infiltrating T cells after dendritic cell vaccination. TCRdb's copy holds only in-frame clones and misses some; the assay was immunoSEQ multiplex PCR. The data contain roughly 100,000 clones, around 91% of them singletons. Time point defined: after dendritic cell vaccination, including at tumor progression/relapse. CDR1 MNHEY and CDR2 SVGAGI come from the germline V gene. This CDR3 is built from 11 residues. The TCR comes from a human donor with glioblastoma. This chain connects TRBV6-5 to TRBJ2-5; TRBD1 aligns across 7 bases. The end of the DNA fits TRBJ2-7 better, so the J call may be wrong. The sequenced sample was blood, obtained after dendritic cell vaccination. CDR3 nucleotides: TGTGCCATCTCGACAGGGCACGAGCAGTACTTC. The encoded protein is CAISTGHEQYF.